This TCR beta chain was observed in a study of TIL therapy for anti-PD-1-resistant metastatic lung cancer. Background on the study: Four tumors were EGFR-mutant and two were ALK-rearranged.

The time point here: pre-treatment sample, taken before nivolumab and TIL therapy. The tumor samples were excised metastases, mostly pleural nodules or supraclavicular lymph nodes. About this clone itself: Antigen specificity is unknown.

Regarding the study as a whole: Many TIL product clones were absent from baseline tumor, suggesting clonal contraction. This highly selected cohort may not generalize to typical lung cancer patients.

Sequencing used immunoSEQ v3. Libraries were sequenced to 1.5 million to 2.5 million read pairs (survey) or about 5-6 million (deep). This table comes from immunoSEQ multiplex PCR, and its TCRdb copy is limited to in-frame clones, with some not included. This sample carries roughly 6,000 clones, 66% of them seen once, and the ten largest clones take approximately 19%. CDR3 length: 12 residues. The germline V and J ends were trimmed by 5 bases and 4 bases, with 8 bases remaining between them. Germline-derived CDR1 and CDR2 are SNHLY and FYNNEI. Source: tumor tissue, taken at baseline. This chain joins TRBV2 and TRBJ1-2; no firm D call. The TCR sequence derives from a person aged 25-80 years with non-small cell lung cancer. CDR3 DNA sequence: TGTGCCAGCAGTTTAGACGGCTATGGCTACACCTTC. Its translation is CASSLDGYGYTF. Complete variable domain (other parts from reference TRBV2 and TRBJ1-2): EPEVTQTPSHQVTQMGQEVILRCVPISNHLYFYWYRQILGQKVEFLVSFYNNEISEKSEIFDDQFSVERPDGSNFTLKIRSTKLEDSAMYFCASSLDGYGYTFGSGTRLTVV.